This T cell receptor beta chain came from a study of CD8 T cells in ankylosing spondylitis. Findings and caveats of the study: What seemed typical of ankylosing spondylitis blood was a TCR beta motif built from several highly homologous variants. There were earlier reports of some motif variants in reactive arthritis synovial fluid and blood. Significantly higher representation of disease-linked clones was reported for matched ankylosing spondylitis synovial fluid.

This clonotype was seen a handful of times. Its antigen is unidentified. Libraries for TCR beta were made by quantitative 5'-RACE with molecular barcodes. TCRdb independently ran MiXCR on the 5' RACE reads; one entry per CDR3 protein. The table shows around 300,000 distinct CDR3 sequences, with 11% occurring only once. The TCR originated in a female donor with ankylosing spondylitis or in good health (not recorded which). Sequenced sample: blood, either unsorted or a sorted T cell fraction (not recorded which).

CDR3 sequence: CSASGGQGAGQPQHF. The CDR3, as DNA: TGCAGTGCTAGCGGGGGACAGGGGGCAGGTCAGCCCCAGCATTTT. The rearrangement links TRBV20-1 to TRBJ1-5; the match to TRBD1 covers 12 bases. Germline assignment: CDR1 DFQATT and CDR2 SNEGSKA (reference sequence). The CDR3 contains 15 residues. V shed 3 bases, J shed 6 bases, and the junction held 6 bases outside the gene matches.